This T cell receptor (beta chain) was sequenced in a study of shared clonotypes between healthy human individuals (dated by TCRdb to 2019 to 2021). Background on the whole study: The cohort included three men and two women between 18 and 49 years of age. To increase sequencing depth and limit assay-specific biases, different laboratories used diverse techniques to prepare libraries and sequence TCR repertoires. Blood TCR repertoires of four to six healthy adults were deeply sequenced to estimate repertoire size and the extent of clonotype sharing between individuals. Each donor's leukapheresis produced roughly between roughly 0.85 and 10 billion PBMCs. For each donor, three plates each were used for CD4 naive and CD4 memory, two plates were used for CD8 naive, and one plate was used for CD8 memory.

Turning to this clone: Its antigen target is currently unknown. There are no base qualities to consult, and no much larger clone falls within one base.

The donors were healthy, HIV-negative adults with no recently reported acute infections or vaccinations. All donors were Caucasian adults living in Nashville, Tennessee, USA. Magnetic negative selection was used to enrich CD4+ T cells, after which naive cells were positively selected on CD45RA and the negative fraction became the memory subset. After blood collection by leukapheresis, PBMCs were isolated using Ficoll-Histopaque density gradient centrifugation and then cryopreserved in the vapor phase of liquid nitrogen. Analytical flow cytometry was used to check the purity and quantity of every magnetically sorted T cell population. Genomic DNA was isolated from every sorted fraction and measured by UV absorbance on a Nanodrop 2000c. Study-level results and caveats: Compared with non-shared clonotypes, the clonotypes found in all four sorted-subset donors had higher generation probabilities. Larger estimated clonotype richness was generally found for naive subsets than for memory subsets. Sharing across several donors was observed for about 5% of naive CD4, over 3% of naive CD8, 2% to 2.5% of memory CD4, and about 0.39% of memory CD8 clonotypes. Incomplete sequencing was indicated by rarefaction of sorted-subset datasets, despite the large sequencing depth. The small number of donors limited the genetic and exposure-history diversity represented. Sampling was limited to blood, and TCR repertoires in tissue likely differ from TCR repertoires in blood. Pairwise subsampling led to the expectation that sequencing depth would affect the degree of clonotype sharing among donors.

Using the deep immunoSEQ assay, multiplex PCR amplified TCR CDR3 regions from genomic DNA. For each cell subset, the extracted genomic DNA was distributed evenly across all wells of several immunoSEQ 96-well plates, and each plate served as one replicate. For sorted subsets, roughly 190 ng of genomic DNA, equivalent to about 30,000 T cell genomes, went into each replicate PCR. The purified libraries were quantified using a Qubit 3.0 fluorometer, sized with a Bioanalyzer 2100, and then quantified again using the KAPA Library Quantification kit. A separate single-read 150-cycle Illumina NextSeq 550 flow cell was used to sequence each immunoSEQ 96-well plate. The study's processing was this. Because the immunoSEQ output held only junctional sequences and lacked quality scores, the filtering could not match the filtering applied to full-length reads. To assign V/J genes and CDR3, sequences were annotated using PyIR, a Python wrapper for IgBLAST v1.9, with IMGT germline references. Any read was removed if the V/J assignment was weak (E-value above 1e-6), the CDR3 was missing, or the read contained stop codons, out-of-frame junctions, or ambiguous translated residues. V3J clonotypes were defined by identical inferred V gene, J gene, and CDR3 amino acid sequence. Percentage overlap between repertoires was computed as shared unique clonotypes divided by the size of the smaller repertoire. Repertoire richness was assessed with RTK rarefaction, the Chao1 estimator, and Recon v2.1 estimates of unobserved clonotypes. Generation probabilities for all TCRbeta clonotypes obtained by the gDNA method from a handful of donors were computed using OLGA. TCRdb holds this immuneACCESS table with in-frame rearrangements only. Some clones are missing; in checked studies, unresolved V genes explain under half, and the rest has no known cause. The DNA was the basis for D and trimming; V, J and clone size are from that table. This sample has over a million clones in its table, and over 95% of those were observed once. Clones ranked in the top ten supply approximately 1.1% of the sample.

CDR3 length: 16 amino acids, cysteine to phenylalanine. Only the CDR3 DNA is retained, 48 bases long and in frame from the first base. CDR1 KGHSH and CDR2 LQKENI were looked up in the germline V gene. V loses 2 bases, J loses 5 bases, and the germline ends lie 17 bases apart. The receptor's source is a man under 40 in good health. Sequencing used naive CD4+ T cells sorted from blood. In light of the paper, this sample's cell subset or site label describes: CD45RA+ positively selected. The rearrangement combines TRBV18 with TRBJ2-3; matching of 5 bases hints at TRBD1 as the D gene. Here is the DNA: TGTGCCAGCTCACCAAAAGGCCCCAGGGTGGAAGATACGCAGTATTTT. It encodes CASSPKGPRVEDTQYF.